The TCR beta chain described here comes from a study of T cell responses to AZD1222 COVID-19 vaccine. Overall study findings and caveats: All repertoire sampling was performed exclusively after the peak T cell response.

The CDR3 is 11 amino acids. The germline V and J ends were trimmed by 3 bases and 2 bases, with 4 bases remaining between them. Germline CDR1 DFQATT, CDR2 SNEGSKA (reference sequence). The table came from immunoSEQ multiplex PCR; TCRdb's copy has only in-frame clones and leaves some out. The sample records roughly 180,000 clones, around 90% being singletons. On this clone: Its antigen is unknown.

The TCR was taken from an adult in good health. The material was peripheral blood, obtained on day 0 of AZD1222 vaccination. The V gene is TRBV20-1, the J gene TRBJ1-2; unclear D gene. CDR3 nucleotide sequence: TGCAGTGCTAGCCTGAACTATGGCTACACCTTC. Translated, it gives CSASLNYGYTF.